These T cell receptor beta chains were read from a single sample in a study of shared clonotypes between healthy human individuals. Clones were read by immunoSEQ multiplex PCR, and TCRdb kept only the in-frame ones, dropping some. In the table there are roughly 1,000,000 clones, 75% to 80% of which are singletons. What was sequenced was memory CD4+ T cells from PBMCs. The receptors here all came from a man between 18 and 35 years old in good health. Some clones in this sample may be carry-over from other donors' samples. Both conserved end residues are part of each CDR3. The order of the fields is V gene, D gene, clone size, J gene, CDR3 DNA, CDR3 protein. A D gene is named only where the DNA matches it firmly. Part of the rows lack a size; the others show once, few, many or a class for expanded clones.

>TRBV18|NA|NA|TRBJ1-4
TGTGCCAGCTCACCATACTCCGGGAACTATGAAAAACTGTTTTTT
CASSPYSGNYEKLFF
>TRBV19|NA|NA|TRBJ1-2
TGTGCCAGCAGGACAGAGGTATTTGGAGGCTACACCTTC
CASRTEVFGGYTF
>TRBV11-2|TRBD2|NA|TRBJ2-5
TGTGCCAGCAGCAAACGACGGGACTACAATAACCAAGAGACCCAGTACTTC
CASSKRRDYNNQETQYF
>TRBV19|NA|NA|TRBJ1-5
TGTGCCAGTAGTACCTCGTCCGGGTCCGGTATAGGCTTCTACAATCAGCCCCAGCATTTT
CASSTSSGSGIGFYNQPQHF
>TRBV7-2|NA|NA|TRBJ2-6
TGTGCCAGCAGCCCAGAAGGCGGGGGCCCCTTGTCTGGGGCCAACGTCCTGACTTTC
CASSPEGGGPLSGANVLTF
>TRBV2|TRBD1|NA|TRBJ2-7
TGTGCCAGCAGGACCGGGACAGGGACCTACGAGCAGTACTTC
CASRTGTGTYEQYF
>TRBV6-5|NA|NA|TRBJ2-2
TGTGCCAGCAGTTTGATGGGGGCGAACACCGGGGAGCTGTTTTTT
CASSLMGANTGELFF
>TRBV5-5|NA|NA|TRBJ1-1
TGTGCCAGCAGCTTTGTGCCGGGGGACACTGAAGCTTTCTTT
CASSFVPGDTEAFF
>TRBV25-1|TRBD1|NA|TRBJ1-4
TGTGCCAGCAGTGACCTCCGGGGACAGGGCGTTGAAAAACTGTTTTTT
CASSDLRGQGVEKLFF
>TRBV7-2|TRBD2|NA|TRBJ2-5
TGTGCCAGCAGAGCTAGCGGGAGGGCCTGGGAGACCCAGTACTTC
CASRASGRAWETQYF
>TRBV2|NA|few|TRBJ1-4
TGTGCCAGCCGATTAGGGGTTTCTTTAGGAGAAAAACTGTTTTTT
CASRLGVSLGEKLFF
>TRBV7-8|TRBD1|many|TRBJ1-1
TGTGCCAGCAGCGTAATACAGGGGGTGGCTTTCTTT
CASSVIQGVAFF
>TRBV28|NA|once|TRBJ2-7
TGTGCCGCCGTAGGCCGCGCCTACGAGCAGTACTTC
CAAVGRAYEQYF
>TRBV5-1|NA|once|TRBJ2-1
TGCGCCAGCAGCTTGACAGGGAAGGGGTACAATGAGCAGTTCTTC
CASSLTGKGYNEQFF
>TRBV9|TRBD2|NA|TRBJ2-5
TGTGCCAGCAGCCCCCGGACTAGCGGGAGTGGAGAGACCCAGTACTTC
CASSPRTSGSGETQYF
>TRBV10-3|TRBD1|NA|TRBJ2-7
TGTGCCATCAGTCAGACAGGGGGTCTCAGCGAGCAGTACTTC
CAISQTGGLSEQYF
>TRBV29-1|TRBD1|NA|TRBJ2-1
TGCAGCGTTGAAGATCGGGCGGACAGGGGACGCGGTCTGCAGTTCTTC
CSVEDRADRGRGLQFF
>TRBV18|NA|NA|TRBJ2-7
TGTGCCAGCTCACCCCGGCGGCAACTAGGGAGCGGAAATTCCTACGAGCAGTACTTC
CASSPRRQLGSGNSYEQYF
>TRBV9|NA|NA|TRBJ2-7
TGTGCCAGCAGCCCTAGGACAGACTCCTACGAGCAGTACTTC
CASSPRTDSYEQYF
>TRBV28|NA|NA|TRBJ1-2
TGTGCCACATTCGCGGTAAGAAGCTATGGCTACACCTTC
CATFAVRSYGYTF
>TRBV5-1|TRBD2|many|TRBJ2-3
TGCGCCAGCAGCCCGAGCGGGAGGAACCTCCCCGATACGCAGTATTTT
CASSPSGRNLPDTQYF
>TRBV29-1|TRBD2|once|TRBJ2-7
TGCAGCGTTGGGCTAGCGGTCCCCACCGAGCAGTACTTC
CSVGLAVPTEQYF
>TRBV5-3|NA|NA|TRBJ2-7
TGTGCCAGAAGCTCAGATGGACAGCGAGTCGACGAGCAGTACTTC
CARSSDGQRVDEQYF
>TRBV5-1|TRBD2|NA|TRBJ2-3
TGCGCCAGCAGCTTGGTAGGGACTAGCGAAGATACGCAGTATTTT
CASSLVGTSEDTQYF
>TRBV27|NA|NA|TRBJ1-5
TGTGCCAGCAGTTTGCGGGGGGCCGATAGCAATCAGCCCCAGCATTTT
CASSLRGADSNQPQHF
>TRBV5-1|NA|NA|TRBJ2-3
TGCGCCAGCAGCTTGGTCGGGATCACAGATACGCAGTATTTT
CASSLVGITDTQYF
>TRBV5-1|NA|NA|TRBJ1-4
TGCGCCAGCAGCCCGGGGGCCGGGCTCAAGGATGAAAAACTGTTTTTT
CASSPGAGLKDEKLFF
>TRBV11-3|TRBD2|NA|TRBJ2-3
TGTGCCAGCAGCCGGAGCGGGAGGGCCTCAGATACGCAGTATTTT
CASSRSGRASDTQYF
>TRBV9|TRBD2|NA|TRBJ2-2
TGTGCCAGCAGCGTCAGCGGGAGAAGGGACACCGGGGAGCTGTTTTTT
CASSVSGRRDTGELFF
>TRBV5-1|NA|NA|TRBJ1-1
TGCGCCAGCAGCTTGGATGCGGTGAGGGGGACTGAAGCTTTCTTT
CASSLDAVRGTEAFF
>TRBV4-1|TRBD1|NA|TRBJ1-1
TGCGCCAGCAGCGCTACCGGGACAGCCAACACTGAAGCTTTCTTT
CASSATGTANTEAFF
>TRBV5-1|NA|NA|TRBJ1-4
TGCGCCAGCAGCTTAGGAGACAGTACTAATGAAAAACTGTTTTTT
CASSLGDSTNEKLFF
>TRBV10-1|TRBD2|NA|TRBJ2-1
TGCGCCAGCAGTGGTTTGGGACTACCAGACCTCTACAATGAGCAGTTCTTC
CASSGLGLPDLYNEQFF
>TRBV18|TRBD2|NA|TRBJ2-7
TGTGCCAGCTCGTCAGCGGGAGGGACCCTCGAGCAGTACTTC
CASSSAGGTLEQYF
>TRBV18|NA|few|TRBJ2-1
TGTGCCAGCTCACCAAGCTCCTACAATGAGCAGTTCTTC
CASSPSSYNEQFF
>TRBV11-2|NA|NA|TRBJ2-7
TGTGCCAGCAGCTCCCGGGCCCACTACGAGCAGTACTTC
CASSSRAHYEQYF
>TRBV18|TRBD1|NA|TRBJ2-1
TGTGCCGGCGGGGACAGGGCGTACAATGAGCAGTTCTTC
CAGGDRAYNEQFF
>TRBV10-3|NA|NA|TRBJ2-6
TGTGCCATCAGTGCTCAAGGTGGGGCCAACGTCCTGACTTTC
CAISAQGGANVLTF
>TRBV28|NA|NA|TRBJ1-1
TGTGCCAGCAGTTCGGGGGGCCTTATAGCTTTCTTT
CASSSGGLIAFF